This T cell receptor (beta chain) was sequenced for a study of spatial heterogeneity in lung cancer. Overall study findings and caveats: Higher tumor mutation counts went along with higher counts of expanded intratumoral alpha and beta TCRs.

The time point is: sample taken at primary tumor resection. Samples were obtained from about 75 donors, all untreated early-stage non-small cell lung cancer patients. Whole RNA was taken from tumor, nontumor lung or frozen PBMC; it was then sequenced unsorted. Looked up from germline, CDR1 is SGHAT and CDR2 is FQNNGV. The CDR3 runs 19 residues. Losses at the gene ends were 5 bases for V and 1 base for J; bases not matched to a gene: 13. With regard to this clonotype: The target antigen is unknown.

Individual TCR cDNA molecules each bore their own unique molecular identifier. A single record per CDR3 protein comes from TCRdb applying MiXCR to the 5' RACE reads. In the table there are thousands of distinct CDR3 sequences, about 6.6% of which are singletons. The sequenced sample was lung tumor tissue, obtained at surgery. The TCR was taken from a female donor with early-stage non-small cell lung cancer. The rearrangement joins TRBV11-2 to TRBJ2-2, with 10 bases matching TRBD2. CDR3 in DNA: TGTGCCAGCAGCCCCACTAGCAGGAGGACTAGCGGGAACACCGGGGAGCTGTTTTTT. The encoded protein is CASSPTSRRTSGNTGELFF.